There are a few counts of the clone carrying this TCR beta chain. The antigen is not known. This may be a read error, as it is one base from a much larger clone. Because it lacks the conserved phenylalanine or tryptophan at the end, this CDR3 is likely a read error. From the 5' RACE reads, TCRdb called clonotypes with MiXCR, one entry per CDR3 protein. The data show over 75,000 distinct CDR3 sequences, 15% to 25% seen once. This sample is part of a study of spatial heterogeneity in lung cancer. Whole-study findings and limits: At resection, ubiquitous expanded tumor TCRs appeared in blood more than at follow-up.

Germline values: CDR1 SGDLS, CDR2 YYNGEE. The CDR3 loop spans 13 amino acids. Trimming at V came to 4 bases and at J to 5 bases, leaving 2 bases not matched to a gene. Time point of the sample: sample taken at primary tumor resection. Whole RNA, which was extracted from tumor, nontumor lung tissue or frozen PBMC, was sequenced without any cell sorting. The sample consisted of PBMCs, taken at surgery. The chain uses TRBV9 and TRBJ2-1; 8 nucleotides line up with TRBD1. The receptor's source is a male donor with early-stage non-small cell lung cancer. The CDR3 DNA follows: TGTGCCAGCAGCCCGGGACAGGACAATGAGCAGTTCTCC. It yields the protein CASSPGQDNEQFS.